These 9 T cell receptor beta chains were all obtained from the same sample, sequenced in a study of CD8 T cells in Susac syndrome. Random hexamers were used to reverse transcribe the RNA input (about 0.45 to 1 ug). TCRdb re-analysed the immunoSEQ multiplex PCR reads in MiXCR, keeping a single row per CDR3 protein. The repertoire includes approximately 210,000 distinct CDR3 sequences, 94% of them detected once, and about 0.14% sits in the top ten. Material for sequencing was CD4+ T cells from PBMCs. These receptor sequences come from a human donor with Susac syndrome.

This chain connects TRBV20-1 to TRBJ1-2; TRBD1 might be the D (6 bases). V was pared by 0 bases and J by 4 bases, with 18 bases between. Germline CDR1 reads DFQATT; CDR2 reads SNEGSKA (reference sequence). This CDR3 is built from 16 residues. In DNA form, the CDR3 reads TGCAGTGCTAGAGATCTACCTTTGAACAGGGTCTATGGCTACACCTTC. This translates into CSARDLPLNRVYGYTF.

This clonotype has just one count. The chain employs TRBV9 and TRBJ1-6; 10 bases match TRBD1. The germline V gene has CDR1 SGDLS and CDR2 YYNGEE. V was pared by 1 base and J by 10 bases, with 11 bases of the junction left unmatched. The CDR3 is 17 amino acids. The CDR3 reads CASSVFPVDRGLSPLHF. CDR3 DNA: TGTGCCAGCAGCGTATTCCCCGTCGACAGGGGGCTGTCACCCCTCCACTTT.

The CDR3: CSAGPPGTYGYTF. For the CDR3, the DNA is TGCAGTGCTGGTCCCCCGGGGACCTATGGCTACACCTTC. This sequence joins TRBV20-1 and TRBJ1-2; D perhaps matches TRBD1 (5 bases). The CDR3 runs to 13 residues. Trimming left V 5 bases short and J 4 bases short, with 14 bases between. In germline, CDR1 is DFQATT, CDR2 SNEGSKA (reference sequence).

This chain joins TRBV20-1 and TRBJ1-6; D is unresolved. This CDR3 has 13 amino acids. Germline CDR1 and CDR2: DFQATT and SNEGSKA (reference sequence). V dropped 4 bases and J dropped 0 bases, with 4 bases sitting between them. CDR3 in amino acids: CSAKRSYNSPLHF. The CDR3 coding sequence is TGCAGTGCTAAACGCTCCTATAATTCACCCCTCCACTTT.

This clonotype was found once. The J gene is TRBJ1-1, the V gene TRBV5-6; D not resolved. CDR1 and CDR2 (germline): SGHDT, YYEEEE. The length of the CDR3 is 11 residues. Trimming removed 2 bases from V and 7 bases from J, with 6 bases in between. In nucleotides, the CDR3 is TGTGCCAGCAGCTTCGAGTTTGAAGCTTTCTTT. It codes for CASSFEFEAFF.

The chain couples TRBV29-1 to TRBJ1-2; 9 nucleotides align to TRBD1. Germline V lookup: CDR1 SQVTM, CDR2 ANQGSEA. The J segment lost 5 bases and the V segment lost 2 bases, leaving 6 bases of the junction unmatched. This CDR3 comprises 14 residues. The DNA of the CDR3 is TGCAGCGTTGAAAAGGGGACAGGGTTTTATGGCTACACCTTC. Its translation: CSVEKGTGFYGYTF.

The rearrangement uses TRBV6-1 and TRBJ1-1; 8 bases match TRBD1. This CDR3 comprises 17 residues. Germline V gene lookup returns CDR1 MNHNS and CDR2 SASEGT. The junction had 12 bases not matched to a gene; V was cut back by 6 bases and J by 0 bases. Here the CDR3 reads CASSRTWDRSLNTEAFF. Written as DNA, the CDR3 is TGTGCCAGCAGCCGAACCTGGGACAGGAGCCTGAACACTGAAGCTTTCTTT.

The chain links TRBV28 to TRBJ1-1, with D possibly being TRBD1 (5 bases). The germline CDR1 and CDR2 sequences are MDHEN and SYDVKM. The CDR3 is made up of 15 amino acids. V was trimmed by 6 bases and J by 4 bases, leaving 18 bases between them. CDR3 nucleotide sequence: TGTGCCAGCAGCCTCCTCCAGGGTTTTGGCACTGAAGCTTTCTTT. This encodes CASSLLQGFGTEAFF.

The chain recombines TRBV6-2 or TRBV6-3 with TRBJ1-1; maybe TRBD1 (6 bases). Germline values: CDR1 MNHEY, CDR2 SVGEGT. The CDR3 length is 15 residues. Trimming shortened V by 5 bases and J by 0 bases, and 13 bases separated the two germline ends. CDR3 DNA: TGTGCCAGCAGTGACGGTGGACAGATGAACACTGAAGCTTTCTTT. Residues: CASSDGGQMNTEAFF.